The 3 T cell receptor beta chains listed next were all sequenced from one sample in a study of blood T cell repertoires in COVID-19. Using immunoSEQ multiplex PCR, the repertoire was profiled, and TCRdb retains in-frame clones only, with some absent. The table shows about 150,000 clones, with roughly nine tenths occurring only once. The sample was peripheral blood. The receptor set was obtained from a woman in her thirties or forties with acute or convalescent COVID-19.

The rearrangement uses TRBV21-1 and TRBJ1-1; the table's TRBD1 call for D was not verified on the DNA. TRBV21-1 is a recognized pseudogene. The CDR3 length is 16 residues. The CDR3: CASSKEGMEVNTEAFF. CDR3 coding DNA: TGTGCCAGCAGCAAAGAGGGGATGGAAGTAAACACTGAAGCTTTCTTT.

The chain recombines TRBV6-6 with TRBJ2-2; 7 bases agree with TRBD1. There are 18 residues in the CDR3. The junction had 13 bases not matched to a gene; V was cut back by 5 bases and J by 1 base. CDR1 is MNHNY, CDR2 SVGAGI, per germline (reference sequence). The CDR3 nucleotides read TGTGCCAGCAGTCAATTTCTTACCGGGACAGAGAACACCGGGGAGCTGTTTTTT. As protein: CASSQFLTGTENTGELFF.

This clone was observed once. The genes are TRBV18 and TRBJ2-2; 13 positions match TRBD2. The germline gives CDR1 KGHSH, CDR2 LQKENI. V was clipped by 3 bases and J by 6 bases; unmatched bases: 7. CDR3 length: 17 residues. In DNA, the CDR3 is TGTGCCAGCTCACCGGGACTAGCGGGGTCGCGTGCCGGGGAGCTGTTTTTT. Encoded protein: CASSPGLAGSRAGELFF.